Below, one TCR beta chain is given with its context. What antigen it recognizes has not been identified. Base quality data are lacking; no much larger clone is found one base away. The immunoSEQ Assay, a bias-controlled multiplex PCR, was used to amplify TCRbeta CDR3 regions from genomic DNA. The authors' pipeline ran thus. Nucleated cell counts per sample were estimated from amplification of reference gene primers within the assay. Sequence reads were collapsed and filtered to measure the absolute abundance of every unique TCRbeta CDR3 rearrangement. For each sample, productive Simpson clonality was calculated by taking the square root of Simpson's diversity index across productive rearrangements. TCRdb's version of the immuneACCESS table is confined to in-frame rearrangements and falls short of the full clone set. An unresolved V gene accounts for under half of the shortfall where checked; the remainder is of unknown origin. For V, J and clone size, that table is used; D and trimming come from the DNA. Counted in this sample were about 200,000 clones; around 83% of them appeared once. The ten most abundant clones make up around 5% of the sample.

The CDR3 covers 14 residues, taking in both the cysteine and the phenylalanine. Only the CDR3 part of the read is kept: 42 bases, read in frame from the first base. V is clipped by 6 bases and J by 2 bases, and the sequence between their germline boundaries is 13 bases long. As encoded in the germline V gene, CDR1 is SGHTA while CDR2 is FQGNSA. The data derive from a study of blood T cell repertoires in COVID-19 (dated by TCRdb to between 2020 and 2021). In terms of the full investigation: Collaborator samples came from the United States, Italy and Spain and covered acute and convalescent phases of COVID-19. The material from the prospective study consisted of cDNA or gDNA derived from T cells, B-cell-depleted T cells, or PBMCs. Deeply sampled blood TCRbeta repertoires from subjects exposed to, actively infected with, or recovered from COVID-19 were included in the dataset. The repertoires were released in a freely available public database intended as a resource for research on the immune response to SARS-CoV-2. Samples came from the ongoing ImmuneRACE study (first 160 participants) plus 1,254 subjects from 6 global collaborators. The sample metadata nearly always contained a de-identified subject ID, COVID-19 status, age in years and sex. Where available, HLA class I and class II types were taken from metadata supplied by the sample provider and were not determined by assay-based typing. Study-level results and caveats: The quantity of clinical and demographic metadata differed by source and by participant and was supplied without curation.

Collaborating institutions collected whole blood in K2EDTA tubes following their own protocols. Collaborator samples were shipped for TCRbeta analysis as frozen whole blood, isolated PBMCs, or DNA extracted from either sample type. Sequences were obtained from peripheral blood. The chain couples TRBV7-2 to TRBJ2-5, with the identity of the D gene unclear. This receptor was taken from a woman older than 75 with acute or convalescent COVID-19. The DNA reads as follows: TGTGCCAGCAGTTCCATGCGGATTCAAGAGACCCAGTACTTC. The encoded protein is CASSSMRIQETQYF.